The 17 T cell receptor beta chains in this list originate from one sample, sequenced in a study of cytomegalovirus exposure and HLA in healthy donors. Primers for the PCR totalled 60 Vbeta and 13 Jbeta. The data were produced by immunoSEQ multiplex PCR, yet TCRdb's version contains in-frame clones alone and is incomplete. The sample has roughly 170,000 clones, 84% seen once. Sequenced sample: PBMCs. The receptor set was obtained from a girl aged 2 to 9 in good health and CMV-seropositive.

The chain joins TRBV18 to TRBJ1-2; maybe TRBD1 (5 bases). V dropped 3 bases and J dropped 4 bases, with 9 bases sitting between them. CDR3 length: 13 amino acids. Germline V gene sequence: CDR1 KGHSH, CDR2 LQKENI. CDR3 in DNA: TGTGCCAGCTCACCGCGGGGGATCTATGGCTACACCTTC. It translates to CASSPRGIYGYTF.

The chain uses TRBV29-1 and TRBJ2-3; tentative D call: TRBD2 (5 bases). The germline V and J ends were trimmed by 3 bases and 5 bases, with 12 bases remaining between them. The length of the CDR3 is 13 residues. Germline-derived CDR1 and CDR2 are SQVTM and ANQGSEA. The DNA of the CDR3 is TGCAGCGTTGAGATCGGGAAGCAAGATACGCAGTATTTT. This codes for CSVEIGKQDTQYF.

The gene calls are TRBV30 and TRBJ2-3; 8 bases are shared with TRBD1. Trimming cost V 2 bases and J 1 base; bases outside gene matches: 5. CDR3 size: 15 residues. Germline lookup yields CDR1 GTSNPN and CDR2 SVGIG (reference sequence). The CDR3: CAWSPTGDGTDTQYF. For the CDR3, the DNA is TGTGCCTGGAGTCCGACAGGGGATGGCACAGATACGCAGTATTTT.

The rearrangement uses TRBV5-1 and TRBJ2-7; 7 bases are shared with TRBD1. CDR1 SGHRS and CDR2 YFSETQ come from the germline V gene. The CDR3 totals 19 residues. J gave up 2 bases and V 0 bases, and 17 bases lay outside the gene matches. CDR3 in DNA: TGCGCCAGCAGCTTGGGCCCGTCTGGACAGGCCAGGGAAACCTACGAGCAGTACTTC. It encodes CASSLGPSGQARETYEQYF.

The rearrangement joins TRBV5-1 to TRBJ2-7; 8 bases agree with TRBD1. Germline V gives CDR1 SGHRS, CDR2 YFSETQ. The length of the CDR3 is 14 residues. With 0 bases clipped from V and 2 bases from J, the junction kept 1 base outside the gene matches. The CDR3 loop is CASSLGTGTYEQYF. The CDR3 region has the DNA TGCGCCAGCAGCTTGGGGACAGGGACCTACGAGCAGTACTTC.

The J gene is TRBJ2-5, the V gene TRBV10-3; 8 bases are shared with TRBD2. Germline assignment: CDR1 ENHRY and CDR2 SYGVKD. This CDR3 comprises 17 residues. J gave up 2 bases and V 4 bases, and 12 bases lay outside the gene matches. This CDR3 reads CAISGQVAGGPQETQYF. CDR3 coding DNA: TGTGCCATCAGTGGTCAGGTGGCGGGAGGTCCGCAAGAGACCCAGTACTTC.

J is TRBJ2-6 and V is TRBV27; unclear D gene. The CDR3 loop spans 16 amino acids. V lost 3 bases, J lost 0 bases, and 9 bases lay in between. From germline, CDR1 is MNHEY and CDR2 SMNVEV (reference sequence). The CDR3 loop reads CASSFGGTSGANVLTF. CDR3 DNA sequence: TGTGCCAGCAGTTTCGGCGGAACCTCTGGGGCCAACGTCCTGACTTTC.

The chain is built from TRBV25-1 and TRBJ1-4, with D hard to call. Looked up from germline, CDR1 is MGHDK and CDR2 is SYGVNS. The length of the CDR3 is 16 residues. Trimming removed 0 bases from V and 8 bases from J, with 16 bases in between. The CDR3 sequence is CASSEYIRGSEEKLFF. The CDR3 bases are TGTGCCAGCAGTGAATATATTCGCGGCAGCGAAGAAAAACTGTTTTTT. The full variable domain, with the rest looked up from reference TRBV25-1 and TRBJ1-4, is EADIYQTPRYLVIGTGKKITLECSQTMGHDKMYWYQQDPGMELHLIHYSYGVNSTEKGDLSSESTVSRIRTEHFPLTLESARPSHTSQYLCASSEYIRGSEEKLFFGSGTQLSVL.

V and J are TRBV7-3 and TRBJ1-2; unclear D gene. Germline V gene lookup returns CDR1 SGHTA and CDR2 FQGTGA. The length of the CDR3 is 13 residues. Trimming took 3 bases from V and 8 from J, leaving 13 bases between them. As DNA, the CDR3 is TGTGCCAGCAGCTTCCTCGGAGGCTTGGGCTACACCTTC. Residues: CASSFLGGLGYTF.

The chain combines TRBV19 with TRBJ1-5; 7 positions match TRBD1. CDR1 is LNHDA and CDR2 is SQIVND in the germline V gene (reference sequence). The length of the CDR3 is 15 residues. The J segment lost 0 bases and the V segment lost 5 bases, leaving 4 bases of the junction unmatched. The CDR3 coding sequence is TGTGCCAGTAGTGCGGGACAGCATAGCAATCAGCCCCAGCATTTT. This sequence encodes CASSAGQHSNQPQHF.

The V gene is TRBV15, the J gene TRBJ2-5, with 11 bases fitting TRBD2. The CDR3 loop spans 16 amino acids. Germline-derived CDR1 and CDR2 are LNHNV and YYDKDF (reference sequence). V gave up 5 bases and J gave up 4 bases; unmatched junction bases: 9. The CDR3 loop reads CATSPRLAGFGETQYF. The CDR3 DNA is TGTGCCACCAGCCCACGACTAGCGGGATTTGGAGAGACCCAGTACTTC.

The rearrangement uses TRBV19 and TRBJ2-1, with 10 bases matching TRBD1. CDR1 and CDR2 (germline): LNHDA, SQIVND (reference sequence). Germline trimming cut 5 bases from V and 0 bases from J; bases unmatched to any gene: 10. The length of the CDR3 is 18 residues. Written as DNA, the CDR3 is TGTGCCAGTAGTCTCCGGGACAGGGGTTTGAGCTCCTACAATGAGCAGTTCTTC. As protein: CASSLRDRGLSSYNEQFF.

This clone appeared once. The chain is built from TRBV11-3 and TRBJ2-7; the match to TRBD1 covers 8 bases. The V segment lost 5 bases and the J segment 3 bases; nucleotides outside the gene matches: 9. The germline CDR1 and CDR2 sequences are SGHNT and YENEEA. This CDR3 region has 15 residues. This CDR3 reads CASSPRTGMGYEQYF. DNA for the CDR3: TGTGCCAGCAGCCCTCGGACAGGGATGGGCTACGAGCAGTACTTC.

CDR3 in DNA: TGTGCCAGCATTCCCCGTCAGGGCACTGAAGCTTTCTTT. This codes for CASIPRQGTEAFF. The chain recombines TRBV6-1 with TRBJ1-1; possibly TRBD1 for D (5 bases). This CDR3 contains 13 residues. The germline V gene encodes CDR1 MNHNS and CDR2 SASEGT. The V end was cut by 7 bases, the J end by 4 bases, with 13 bases between.

The genes are TRBV15 and TRBJ2-1, with D possibly TRBD2 on 5 matching bases. Between the trimmed V and J ends, which lost 1 base and 8 bases, there was a span of 12 bases. CDR1 is LNHNV, CDR2 YYDKDF, per germline (reference sequence). The CDR3 is made up of 14 amino acids. The CDR3 sequence: CATSRGVGRDEQFF. The CDR3 bases are TGTGCCACCAGCAGAGGGGTAGGGCGGGATGAGCAGTTCTTC.

This chain links TRBV12-5 with TRBJ2-1; TRBD2 agrees at 11 bases. V lost 4 bases to trimming and J lost 5 bases; unmatched junction nucleotides: 4. Germline-derived CDR1 and CDR2 are LGHNT and FRNRAP. The CDR3 totals 15 residues. The CDR3 loop is CASGSSSGRHNEQFF. CDR3 nucleotide sequence: TGTGCTAGTGGTTCCTCTAGCGGGAGGCACAATGAGCAGTTCTTC. Filled out from reference TRBV12-5 and TRBJ2-1, the complete variable domain reads DARVTQTPRHKVTEMGQEVTMRCQPILGHNTVFWYRQTMMQGLELLAYFRNRAPLDDSGMPKDRFSAEMPDATLATLKIQPSEPRDSAVYFCASGSSSGRHNEQFFGPGTRLTVL.

This chain joins TRBV6-1 and TRBJ2-7; perhaps TRBD1 as D (5 bases). V lost 10 bases, J lost 5 bases, and 15 bases lay in between. The CDR3 spans 12 residues. The germline gives CDR1 MNHNS, CDR2 SASEGT. As DNA, the CDR3 is TGTGCCACCGCAGGGTACGTCCACGAGCAGTACTTC. Translating it yields CATAGYVHEQYF.